The 20 T cell receptor beta chains given below trace back to one sample, sequenced in a study of early T cells in non-severe SARS-CoV-2 infection (dated by TCRdb to the early 2020s). Preparation of the library involved 5' RACE. TCRdb lists the instrument as NextSeq 500. Using fastp at Q25 and MiXCR, TCRdb reprocessed the public reads and kept productive beta chains. Rows are unified per CDR3 protein, each entry keeping the most common DNA and genes. This sample lists some 64,000 distinct CDR3 sequences; 20% to 25% were detected once. The ten largest clones capture approximately 16% of the sample. Sequenced here: whole blood, sampled at baseline. These TCRs come from an adult who was a healthcare worker with PCR-confirmed SARS-CoV-2 infection or an uninfected control (not recorded which).

The chain combines TRBV7-6 with TRBJ2-7; D possibly corresponds to TRBD2 (6 bases). V was clipped by 5 bases and J by 0 bases, with 11 bases between them. Germline loops: CDR1 SGHVS, CDR2 FNYEAQ. This CDR3 has 14 amino acids. The CDR3 sequence: CASSLTGSSYEQYF. The CDR3 coding sequence is TGTGCCAGCAGCCTGACCGGGAGCTCCTACGAGCAGTACTTC.

The chain joins TRBV5-6 to TRBJ1-2; TRBD1 is a possible D gene (6 bases). V was pared by 1 base and J by 4 bases, with 11 bases between. Looked up from germline, CDR1 is SGHDT and CDR2 is YYEEEE. CDR3 length: 14 amino acids. Here the CDR3 reads CASSLQGKGYGYTF. As DNA, the CDR3 is TGTGCCAGCAGCTTGCAGGGGAAAGGCTATGGCTACACCTTC.

The rearrangement links TRBV10-3 to TRBJ1-1; possible D gene TRBD1, 6 bases. The germline CDR1 and CDR2 sequences are ENHRY and SYGVKD. V shed 5 bases and J shed 1 base, with 14 bases lying between them. The CDR3 contains 15 residues. CDR3 nucleotide sequence: TGTGCCATCAGTCCAACCGGGACACCGAACACTGAAGCTTTCTTT. Encoded protein: CAISPTGTPNTEAFF.

This clonotype occurred a few times. This rearrangement joins TRBV7-6 to TRBJ2-2; a weak D match, TRBD1 (5 bases). This CDR3 region has 15 residues. Trimming stripped 1 base from V and 6 bases from J, with 12 bases between. Germline V gene sequence: CDR1 SGHVS, CDR2 FNYEAQ. CDR3 nucleotide sequence: TGTGCCAGCAGCTTAGACCCAGGGTGGTCCGGGGAGCTGTTTTTT. Its protein is CASSLDPGWSGELFF.

This clonotype has only a few counts. This chain connects TRBV5-6 to TRBJ2-5, with 11 positions matching TRBD2. Losses at the gene ends were 4 bases for V and 9 bases for J; bases not matched to a gene: 5. Germline V CDR1 and CDR2: SGHDT, YYEEEE. The CDR3 loop spans 13 amino acids. CDR3 loop: CASSLSGGAAQYF. CDR3 coding DNA: TGTGCCAGCAGCCTTAGCGGGGGGGCGGCCCAGTACTTC.

The chain has TRBV5-1 and TRBJ1-2, with a tentative D call TRBD1 (6 bases). Germline values: CDR1 SGHRS, CDR2 YFSETQ. Trimming pared 3 bases from V and 0 bases from J, leaving 18 bases between. The CDR3 runs 17 residues. The CDR3 here is CASSSDYLTGSNYGYTF. In DNA, the CDR3 is TGCGCCAGCAGCTCGGATTACCTAACAGGGTCTAACTATGGCTACACCTTC.

The gene calls are TRBV4-2 and TRBJ2-5, with D unresolved. CDR1 and CDR2 from the germline V gene are LGHNA and YNFKEQ. With 0 bases removed from V and 4 bases from J, the gap between germline ends came to 6 bases. The CDR3 contains 13 residues. In DNA form, the CDR3 reads TGTGCCAGCAGCCAAGATATGGGAGAGACCCAGTACTTC. It specifies CASSQDMGETQYF.

This clonotype was detected only a few times. The V and J genes are TRBV20-1 and TRBJ2-2; possibly TRBD1 for D (6 bases). Germline V gene sequence: CDR1 DFQATT, CDR2 SNEGSKA (reference sequence). CDR3 length: 16 amino acids. V was pared by 3 bases and J by 3 bases, with 17 bases between. The DNA for the CDR3 is TGCAGTGCTAGGCCCTCGGCAGGGGAGCACACCGGGGAGCTGTTTTTT. The encoded protein is CSARPSAGEHTGELFF.

The chain uses TRBV5-8 and TRBJ2-3, with D possibly being TRBD1 or TRBD2 (5 bases each). Germline CDR1 is SGHTS and CDR2 is YDEGEE. This CDR3 is 16 amino acids long. V lost 1 base and J 0 bases, leaving 12 bases between the germline ends. The CDR3 here is CASSLSVGASTDTQYF. The DNA for the CDR3 is TGTGCCAGCAGCTTGAGTGTCGGGGCTAGCACAGATACGCAGTATTTT.

This clonotype has more than one count but fewer than ten. The chain is built from TRBV10-3 and TRBJ2-5; D gene uncertain. V lost 0 bases and J lost 3, with 5 bases in between. Looked up from germline, CDR1 is ENHRY and CDR2 is SYGVKD. The CDR3 covers 13 residues. The CDR3 DNA sequence: TGTGCCATCAGTGAGTCGGTGAAAGAGACCCAGTACTTC. Protein: CAISESVKETQYF.

This clonotype came up a few times. The chain links TRBV11-2 to TRBJ2-1; TRBD1 might be the D (6 bases). Germline lookup yields CDR1 SGHAT and CDR2 FQNNGV. V was shortened by 5 bases and J by 9 bases, with 17 bases between the two germline ends. The CDR3 spans 14 residues. CDR3 amino acids: CASSPGTSGGEQFF. The CDR3 DNA sequence: TGTGCCAGCAGCCCAGGGACAAGTGGCGGTGAGCAGTTCTTC.

This clonotype was counted once. V gene TRBV11-2 combines with J gene TRBJ1-4; D not certain. The germline V and J ends were trimmed by 2 bases and 6 bases, with 7 bases remaining between them. Germline V gene lookup returns CDR1 SGHAT and CDR2 FQNNGV. The CDR3 runs to 13 residues. CDR3 sequence: CASSLMGYEKLFF. CDR3 bases: TGTGCCAGCAGCTTAATGGGGTATGAAAAACTGTTTTTT.

The chain joins TRBV12-3 or TRBV12-4 to TRBJ1-1; 11 nucleotides line up with TRBD1. V lost 5 bases to trimming and J lost 1 base; unmatched junction nucleotides: 9. The CDR3 contains 17 residues. The CDR3, as DNA: TGTGCCAGCAGTCCCCCCCGGGACAGGGGGAAGAACACTGAAGCTTTCTTT. Its protein product is CASSPPRDRGKNTEAFF.

The table lists this clonotype with a few counts. V usage is TRBV12-3 or TRBV12-4 and J usage is TRBJ1-2; D is perhaps TRBD1 (5 bases). V was clipped by 2 bases and J by 3 bases, with 13 bases between them. The CDR3 loop spans 15 amino acids. This CDR3 reads CASSLKGAGDYGYTF. The CDR3 DNA sequence: TGTGCCAGCAGTTTAAAAGGGGCGGGTGACTATGGCTACACCTTC.

The chain is built from TRBV5-1 and TRBJ2-3, with TRBD1 as a possible D gene (5 bases). Trimming stripped 5 bases from V and 4 bases from J, with 8 bases between. This CDR3 has 12 amino acids. The germline gives CDR1 SGHRS, CDR2 YFSETQ. The CDR3 DNA reads as TGCGCCAGCAGAGGGGCCTCAGATACGCAGTATTTT. Residues: CASRGASDTQYF.

This clonotype was counted at least ten times. This sequence joins TRBV3-1 and TRBJ1-2; weak D call: TRBD1 (5 bases). Looked up from germline, CDR1 is LGHDT and CDR2 is YNNKEL (reference sequence). V was pared by 0 bases and J by 4 bases, with 15 bases between. This CDR3 contains 16 residues. The CDR3 nucleotides are TGTGCCAGCAGCCAAGAATGGGCAGGGTACCTCTATGGCTACACCTTC. Protein product: CASSQEWAGYLYGYTF.

This clonotype has ten or more counts. The CDR3 loop is CASSSQGIGGTDTQYF. The CDR3 DNA reads as TGTGCCAGCTCATCGCAGGGGATCGGTGGCACAGATACGCAGTATTTT. The chain links TRBV18 to TRBJ2-3, with D perhaps TRBD1 (6 bases). The germline V gene encodes CDR1 KGHSH and CDR2 LQKENI. Trimming removed 5 bases from V and 1 base from J, with 16 bases in between. The CDR3 is 16 amino acids.

V usage is TRBV7-9 and J usage is TRBJ1-2, with TRBD1 as a possible D gene (5 bases). V was shortened by 5 bases and J by 8 bases, with 18 bases between the two germline ends. Germline CDR1 reads SEHNR; CDR2 reads FQNEAQ (reference sequence). This CDR3 region has 14 residues. The CDR3, as DNA: TGTGCCAGCAGCCCCAGGGCCAGCCCGGAAGGCTACACCTTC. Encoded protein: CASSPRASPEGYTF. Together with reference TRBV7-9 and TRBJ1-2, the CDR3 gives the full variable domain: DTGVSQNPRHKITKRGQNVTFRCDPISEHNRLYWYRQTLGQGPEFLTYFQNEAQLEKSRLLSDRFSAERPKGSFSTLEIQRTEQGDSAMYLCASSPRASPEGYTFGSGTRLTVV.

This clonotype was picked up one time. This chain connects TRBV5-1 to TRBJ1-1; 7 positions agree with TRBD1. This CDR3 spans 15 amino acids. After removal of 4 bases from V and 1 base from J, the junction contained 7 bases not matched to a gene. Germline-derived CDR1 and CDR2 are SGHRS and YFSETQ. This CDR3 is CASSVIGTENTEAFF. The CDR3 DNA is TGCGCCAGCAGCGTCATTGGGACAGAGAACACTGAAGCTTTCTTT.

The J gene is TRBJ1-1, the V gene TRBV18; D possibly corresponds to TRBD1 (5 bases). CDR1 is KGHSH and CDR2 is LQKENI in the germline V gene. The CDR3 has 12 residues. V was cut by 1 base and J by 5 bases, with 5 bases left in between. CDR3 coding DNA: TGTGCCAGCTCACCACAGGGGACTGAAGCTTTCTTT. It is translated as CASSPQGTEAFF.